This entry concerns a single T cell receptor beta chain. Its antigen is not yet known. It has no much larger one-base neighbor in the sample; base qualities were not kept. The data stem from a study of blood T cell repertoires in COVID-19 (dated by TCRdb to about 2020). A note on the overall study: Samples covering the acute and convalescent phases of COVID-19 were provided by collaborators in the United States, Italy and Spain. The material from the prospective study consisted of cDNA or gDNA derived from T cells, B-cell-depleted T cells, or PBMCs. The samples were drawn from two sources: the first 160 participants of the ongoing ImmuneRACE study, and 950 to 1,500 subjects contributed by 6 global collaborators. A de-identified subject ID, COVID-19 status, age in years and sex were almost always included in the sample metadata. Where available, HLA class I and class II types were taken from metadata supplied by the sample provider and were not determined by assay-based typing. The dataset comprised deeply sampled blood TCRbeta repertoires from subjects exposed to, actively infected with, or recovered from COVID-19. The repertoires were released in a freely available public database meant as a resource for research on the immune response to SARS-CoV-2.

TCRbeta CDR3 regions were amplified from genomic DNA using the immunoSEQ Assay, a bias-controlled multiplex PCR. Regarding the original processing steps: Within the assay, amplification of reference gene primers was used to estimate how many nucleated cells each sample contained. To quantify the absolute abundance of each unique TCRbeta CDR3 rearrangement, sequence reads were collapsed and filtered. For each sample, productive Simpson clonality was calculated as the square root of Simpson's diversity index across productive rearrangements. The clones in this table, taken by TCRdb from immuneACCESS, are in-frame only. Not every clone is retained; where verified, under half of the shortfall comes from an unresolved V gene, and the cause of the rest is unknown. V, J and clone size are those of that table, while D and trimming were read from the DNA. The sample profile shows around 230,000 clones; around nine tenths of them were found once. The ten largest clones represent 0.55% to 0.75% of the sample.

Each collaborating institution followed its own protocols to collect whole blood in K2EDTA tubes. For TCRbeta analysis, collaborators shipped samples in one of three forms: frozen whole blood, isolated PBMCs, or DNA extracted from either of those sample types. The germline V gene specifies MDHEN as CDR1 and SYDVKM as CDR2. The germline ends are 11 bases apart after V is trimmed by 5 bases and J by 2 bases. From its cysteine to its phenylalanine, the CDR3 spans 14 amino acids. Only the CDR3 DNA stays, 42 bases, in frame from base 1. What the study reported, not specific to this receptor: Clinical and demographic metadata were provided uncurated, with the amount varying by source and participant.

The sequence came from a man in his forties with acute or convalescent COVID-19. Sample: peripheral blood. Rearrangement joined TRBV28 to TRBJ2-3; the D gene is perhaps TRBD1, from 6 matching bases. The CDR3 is CASSLQGFTDTQYF. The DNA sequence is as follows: TGTGCCAGCAGTCTACAGGGTTTCACAGATACGCAGTATTTT. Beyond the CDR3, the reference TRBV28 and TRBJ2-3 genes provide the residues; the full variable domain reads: DVKVTQSSRYLVKRTGEKVFLECVQDMDHENMFWYRQDPGLGLRLIYFSYDVKMKEKGDIPEGYSVSREKKERFSLILESASTNQTSMYLCASSLQGFTDTQYFGPGTRLTVL.